Listed here are 25 T cell receptor beta chains from one sample, sequenced in a study of T cells in Graves' hyperthyroidism and ophthalmopathy. There were TCR beta CDR3 regions amplified from RNA transcripts. HTBI primers were employed in a first-round RT-PCR of the TCR CDR3. TCRdb re-called the multiplex PCR reads through MiXCR, storing one row per CDR3 protein. Here the sample spans 100,000 to 140,000 distinct CDR3 sequences, about a sixth being singletons. Material for sequencing was blood. The receptors were sampled from a woman aged 45-65 years with Graves' hyperthyroidism.

This clonotype has a count of ten or more. The CDR3 DNA follows: TGTGCCAGCAGCTTTGGGCCACCGAACACCGGGGAGCTGTTTTTT. This sequence encodes CASSFGPPNTGELFF. V gene TRBV7-8 combines with J gene TRBJ2-2; D is unresolved. Trimming took 3 bases from V and 0 from J, leaving 8 bases between them. The CDR3 extends over 15 amino acids. Germline-derived CDR1 and CDR2 are SGHVS and FQNEAQ.

This clonotype was seen at least ten times. The chain combines TRBV28 with TRBJ2-5, with 7 bases fitting TRBD1. After removal of 6 bases from V and 3 bases from J, the junction contained 13 bases not matched to a gene. CDR3 size: 16 residues. Looked up from germline, CDR1 is MDHEN and CDR2 is SYDVKM. The CDR3 spells CASRPSSGQRKETQYF. The DNA for the CDR3 is TGTGCCAGCAGACCATCATCGGGACAGCGTAAAGAGACCCAGTACTTC.

This clonotype was detected many times. This chain joins TRBV19 and TRBJ1-2, with D maybe TRBD1 (6 bases). CDR1 and CDR2 (germline): LNHDA, SQIVND (reference sequence). This CDR3 contains 14 residues. Trimming left V 4 bases short and J 4 bases short, with 13 bases between. CDR3 protein: CASSRTDSFYGYTF. The CDR3 DNA reads TGTGCCAGTAGTAGGACAGATTCCTTCTATGGCTACACCTTC.

This clonotype was recorded once. V and J are TRBV6-5 and TRBJ2-1, with 10 positions matching TRBD1. The CDR3 contains 16 residues. Unmatched junction bases numbered 6, after V lost 0 bases and J lost 7 bases. Germline values: CDR1 MNHEY, CDR2 SVGAGI. Here the CDR3 reads CASSYSLGQGTNEQFF. The CDR3 DNA is TGTGCCAGCAGTTACTCCTTGGGACAGGGGACAAATGAGCAGTTCTTC.

Worth noting for this clonotype: One junction end disagrees with the germline gene, perhaps due to a read error. This sequence joins TRBV13 and TRBJ2-1, with 10 bases identical to TRBD2. Germline values: CDR1 PRHDT, CDR2 FYEKMQ (reference sequence). The CDR3 is made up of 12 amino acids. The CDR3 nucleotides read TGCGCCAGCAGCCCGGGACTAGCGGAGCAGTTCTTC. Residues: CASSPGLAEQFF.

This clonotype was seen ten or more times. This chain connects TRBV27 to TRBJ1-2; D not resolved. With 3 bases removed from V and 7 bases from J, the gap between germline ends came to 9 bases. From germline, CDR1 is MNHEY and CDR2 SMNVEV (reference sequence). This CDR3 spans 12 amino acids. CDR3: CASSFGGSGYTF. The CDR3 DNA reads as TGTGCCAGCAGTTTCGGCGGGAGTGGCTACACCTTC.

This clonotype was detected many times. This sequence joins TRBV5-1 and TRBJ1-1; D ambiguous. CDR1 and CDR2 from the germline V gene are SGHRS and YFSETQ. V was clipped by 0 bases and J by 2 bases, with 11 bases between them. The CDR3 loop spans 15 amino acids. The chain's CDR3 is CASSLAATANTEAFF. CDR3 sequence (DNA): TGCGCCAGCAGCTTGGCAGCCACCGCCAACACTGAAGCTTTCTTT.

This clonotype appeared many times. V usage is TRBV10-3 and J usage is TRBJ2-1; 15 nucleotides agree with TRBD2. Trimming took 8 bases from V and 6 from J; bases not matched to a gene: 11. The germline gives CDR1 ENHRY, CDR2 SYGVKD. This CDR3 is built from 17 residues. CDR3 region: CAISLRTSGRASNEQFF. DNA of the CDR3: TGTGCCATCTCTCTACGGACTAGCGGGAGGGCGAGCAATGAGCAGTTCTTC.

V gene TRBV30 combines with J gene TRBJ2-7; D assignment may be TRBD1 or TRBD2 (5 bases each). The germline V and J ends were trimmed by 5 bases and 2 bases, with 13 bases remaining between them. The CDR3 sequence is 13 residues long. From germline, CDR1 is GTSNPN and CDR2 SVGIG (reference sequence). As DNA, the CDR3 is TGTGCCTGGTCGTCCGGGACCCCCTACGAGCAGTACTTC. Its protein product is CAWSSGTPYEQYF.

This clonotype was detected ten times or more. This chain uses TRBV10-2 with TRBJ1-6; D is undetermined. V dropped 3 bases and J dropped 5 bases, with 14 bases sitting between them. This CDR3 is built from 16 residues. CDR1 is WSHSY, CDR2 SAAADI, per germline. CDR3 residues: CASSEGFSFHNSPLHF. The CDR3 DNA follows: TGCGCCAGCAGTGAAGGGTTCTCTTTCCATAATTCACCCCTCCACTTT.

In this sample, this clonotype turned up many times. The gene calls are TRBV30 and TRBJ2-7; D ambiguous. V was cut by 0 bases and J by 3 bases, with 6 bases left in between. The CDR3 totals 12 residues. Per the germline V gene, CDR1 is GTSNPN and CDR2 is SVGIG (reference sequence). Here the CDR3 reads CAWSVLGYEQYV. The CDR3 coding sequence is TGTGCCTGGAGTGTACTGGGCTACGAGCAGTACGTC.

This clonotype was detected many times. The rearrangement uses TRBV3-1 and TRBJ2-1, with 7 bases lining up with TRBD2. This CDR3 comprises 15 residues. Losses at the gene ends were 1 base for V and 8 bases for J; bases not matched to a gene: 8. Per germline, CDR1 LGHDT and CDR2 YNNKEL (reference sequence). The CDR3 region is CASSQGDYSAHEQFF. The CDR3, as DNA: TGTGCCAGCAGCCAAGGGGACTACTCCGCCCATGAGCAGTTCTTC.

This clonotype was seen at least ten times. CDR3 sequence: CASSELGTGIFSNQPQHF. Here the CDR3 DNA reads TGTGCCAGCAGTGAACTTGGGACAGGGATATTCAGCAATCAGCCCCAGCATTTT. The rearrangement links TRBV6-1 to TRBJ1-5; 9 bases align to TRBD1. The length of the CDR3 is 18 residues. In germline, CDR1 is MNHNS, CDR2 SASEGT. Germline trimming cut 2 bases from V and 1 base from J; bases unmatched to any gene: 9.

A note on this clonotype: This may be a read error, as it is one base from a much larger clone. V gene TRBV10-3 combines with J gene TRBJ2-1, with D possibly being TRBD1 or TRBD2 (5 bases each). The germline V and J ends were trimmed by 0 bases and 13 bases, with 10 bases remaining between them. Germline assignment: CDR1 ENHRY and CDR2 SYGVKD. The length of the CDR3 is 12 residues. The CDR3: CAISESGETQFF. CDR3 DNA sequence: TGTGCCATCAGTGAGTCAGGGGAGACCCAGTTCTTC.

This clonotype occurred many times. V and J are TRBV5-6 and TRBJ1-4, with 10 positions matching TRBD1. CDR1 and CDR2 (germline): SGHDT, YYEEEE. There are 14 residues in the CDR3. The trim removed 4 bases at V and 8 bases at J, leaving 5 bases unmatched. The DNA of the CDR3 is TGTGCCAGCAGCCTGACAGGGGGCAAAGAAAAACTGTTTTTT. This gives the protein CASSLTGGKEKLFF.

This clonotype was detected ten times or more. Written as DNA, the CDR3 is TGTGCCAGCTCACCACTTTCCGGGGAGCTGTTTTTT. It yields the protein CASSPLSGELFF. V usage is TRBV18 and J usage is TRBJ2-2; D gene ambiguous. The CDR3 loop spans 12 amino acids. CDR1 and CDR2 (germline): KGHSH, LQKENI. V lost 1 base and J 6 bases, leaving 3 bases between the germline ends.

Only a few counts were recorded for this clonotype. The rearrangement joins TRBV14 to TRBJ1-1, with D possibly being TRBD1 (6 bases). CDR3 size: 13 residues. Trimming stripped 5 bases from V and 10 bases from J, with 17 bases between. Germline V gene lookup returns CDR1 SGHDN and CDR2 FVKESK. This chain's CDR3 is CASSRGDNLPAFF. CDR3 DNA sequence: TGTGCCAGCAGCAGGGGGGACAACCTTCCAGCTTTCTTT.

This clonotype was picked up many times. The V gene is TRBV7-2, the J gene TRBJ2-5; no definite D call. The V gene's germline CDR1 is SGHTA and CDR2 FQGNSA. Between the trimmed V and J ends, which lost 1 base and 2 bases, there was a span of 8 bases. The length of the CDR3 is 14 residues. CDR3 in amino acids: CASSLGGRQETQYF. The DNA of the CDR3 is TGTGCCAGCAGCTTAGGTGGACGGCAAGAGACCCAGTACTTC.

V and J are TRBV7-2 and TRBJ2-5, with 10 bases matching TRBD2. From germline, CDR1 is SGHTA and CDR2 FQGNSA. The CDR3 runs 15 residues. V dropped 4 bases and J dropped 2; count of bases not matched to a gene: 4. CDR3: CASSSRLAGQETQYF. CDR3 DNA sequence: TGTGCCAGCAGCTCCAGACTAGCGGGTCAAGAGACCCAGTACTTC.

This clonotype was detected only a few times. The V call is TRBV7-9, the J call TRBJ2-5, with TRBD2 identical over 12 bases. Germline V CDR1 and CDR2: SEHNR, FQNEAQ (reference sequence). J gave up 2 bases and V 5 bases, and 24 bases lay outside the gene matches. The CDR3 runs 22 residues. The CDR3 DNA sequence: TGTGCCAGCAGCCCACGGACTAGCGGGGTTATAGCATACGAAGTACATCAAGAGACCCAGTACTTC. Its translation is CASSPRTSGVIAYEVHQETQYF.

This clonotype has at least ten counts. The gene calls are TRBV3-1 and TRBJ1-1; 10 bases are a match to TRBD1. Per germline, CDR1 LGHDT and CDR2 YNNKEL (reference sequence). J gave up 4 bases and V 4 bases, and 6 bases lay outside the gene matches. CDR3 size: 15 residues. The CDR3 sequence is CASSRRTGGGTEAFF. CDR3 DNA: TGTGCCAGCAGCCGACGGACAGGGGGGGGCACTGAAGCTTTCTTT.

This clonotype was observed once. The chain couples TRBV27 to TRBJ2-1; 12 nucleotides align to TRBD2. Germline V gene lookup returns CDR1 MNHEY and CDR2 SMNVEV (reference sequence). The CDR3 sequence is 17 residues long. After removal of 1 base from V and 10 bases from J, the junction contained 11 bases not matched to a gene. Here the CDR3 reads CASSLWSISSGRDEQFF. The CDR3 DNA reads as TGTGCCAGCAGTTTATGGTCTATTTCTAGCGGGAGGGACGAGCAGTTCTTC.

In this sample, this clonotype turned up a few times. V usage is TRBV30 and J usage is TRBJ2-1; 13 bases line up with TRBD2. This CDR3 spans 15 amino acids. V shed 2 bases, J shed 5 bases, and the junction held 3 bases outside the gene matches. The V gene's germline CDR1 is GTSNPN and CDR2 SVGIG (reference sequence). CDR3 residues: CAWSWGTSGNNEQFF. As DNA, the CDR3 is TGTGCCTGGAGTTGGGGGACTAGCGGGAACAATGAGCAGTTCTTC.

In its sample, this clonotype was seen many times. This chain uses TRBV6-1 with TRBJ2-1, with D maybe TRBD2 (5 bases). The CDR3 contains 13 residues. In germline, CDR1 is MNHNS, CDR2 SASEGT. V lost 5 bases, J lost 7 bases, and 12 bases lay in between. This chain's CDR3 is CASSWFGGNEQFF. CDR3 sequence (DNA): TGTGCCAGCAGTTGGTTCGGCGGGAATGAGCAGTTCTTC.

The V call is TRBV28, the J call TRBJ2-7, with 8 bases fitting TRBD1. This CDR3 has 18 amino acids. Germline CDR1 MDHEN, CDR2 SYDVKM. The V segment lost 6 bases and the J segment 6 bases; nucleotides outside the gene matches: 22. For the CDR3, the DNA is TGTGCCAGCAGCAACAACCACGGAGCAGATCCGACAGGGGTCGAGCAGTACTTC. Translation gives CASSNNHGADPTGVEQYF.